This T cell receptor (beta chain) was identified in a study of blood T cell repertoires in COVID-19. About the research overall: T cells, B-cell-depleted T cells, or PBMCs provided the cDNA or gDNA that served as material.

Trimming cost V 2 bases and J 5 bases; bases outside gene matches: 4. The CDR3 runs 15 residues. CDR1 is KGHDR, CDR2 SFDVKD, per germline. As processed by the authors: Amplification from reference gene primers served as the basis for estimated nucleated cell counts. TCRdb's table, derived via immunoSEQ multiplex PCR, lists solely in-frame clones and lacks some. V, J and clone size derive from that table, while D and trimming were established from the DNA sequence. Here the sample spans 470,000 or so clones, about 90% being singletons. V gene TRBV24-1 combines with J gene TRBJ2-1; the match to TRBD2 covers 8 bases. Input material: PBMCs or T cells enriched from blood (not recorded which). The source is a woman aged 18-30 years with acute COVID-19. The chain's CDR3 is CATSDWRLANNEQFF. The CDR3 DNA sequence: TGTGCCACCAGTGATTGGAGACTAGCGAACAATGAGCAGTTCTTC.